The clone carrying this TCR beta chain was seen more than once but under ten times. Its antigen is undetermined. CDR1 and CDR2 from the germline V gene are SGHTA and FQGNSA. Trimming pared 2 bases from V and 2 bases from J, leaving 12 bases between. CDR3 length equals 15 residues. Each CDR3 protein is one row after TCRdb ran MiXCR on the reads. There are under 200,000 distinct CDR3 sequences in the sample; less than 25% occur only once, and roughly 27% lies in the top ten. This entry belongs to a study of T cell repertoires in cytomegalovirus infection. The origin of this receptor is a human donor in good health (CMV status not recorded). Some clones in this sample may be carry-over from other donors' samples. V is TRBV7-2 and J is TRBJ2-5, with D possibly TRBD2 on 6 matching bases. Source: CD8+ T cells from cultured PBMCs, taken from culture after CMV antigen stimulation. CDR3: CASSLRGLKQETQYF. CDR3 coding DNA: TGTGCCAGCAGCTTAAGGGGACTGAAACAAGAGACCCAGTACTTC.